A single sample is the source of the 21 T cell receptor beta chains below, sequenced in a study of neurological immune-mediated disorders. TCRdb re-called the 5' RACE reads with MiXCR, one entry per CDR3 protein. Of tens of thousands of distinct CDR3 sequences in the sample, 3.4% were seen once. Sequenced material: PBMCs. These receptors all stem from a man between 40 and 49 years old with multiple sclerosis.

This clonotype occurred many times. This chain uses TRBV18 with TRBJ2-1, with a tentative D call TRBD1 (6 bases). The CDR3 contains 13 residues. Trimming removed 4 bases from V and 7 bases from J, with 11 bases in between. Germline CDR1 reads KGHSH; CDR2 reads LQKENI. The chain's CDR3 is CASSQTGMNEQFF. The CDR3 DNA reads TGTGCCAGCTCACAAACAGGGATGAATGAGCAGTTCTTC.

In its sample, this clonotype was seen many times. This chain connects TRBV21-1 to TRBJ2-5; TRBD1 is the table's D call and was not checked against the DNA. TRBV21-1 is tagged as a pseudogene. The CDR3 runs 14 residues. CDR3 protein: CASSPKGAGETQYF. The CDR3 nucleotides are TGTGCCAGCAGCCCCAAGGGGGCTGGAGAGACCCAGTACTTC.

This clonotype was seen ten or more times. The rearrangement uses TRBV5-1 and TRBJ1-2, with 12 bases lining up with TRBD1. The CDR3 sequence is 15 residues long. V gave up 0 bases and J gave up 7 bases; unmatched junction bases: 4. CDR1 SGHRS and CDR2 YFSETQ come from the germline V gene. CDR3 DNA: TGCGCCAGCAGCTTGGTGGGACAGGGGGCGCCTGGCTACACCTTC. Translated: CASSLVGQGAPGYTF.

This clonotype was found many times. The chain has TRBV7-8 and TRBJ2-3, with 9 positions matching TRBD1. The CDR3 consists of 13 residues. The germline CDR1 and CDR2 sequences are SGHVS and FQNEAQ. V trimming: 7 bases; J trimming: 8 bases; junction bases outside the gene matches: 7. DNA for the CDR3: TGTGCCAGCACCCCGGGACAGGGCGTTACGCAGTATTTT. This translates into CASTPGQGVTQYF.

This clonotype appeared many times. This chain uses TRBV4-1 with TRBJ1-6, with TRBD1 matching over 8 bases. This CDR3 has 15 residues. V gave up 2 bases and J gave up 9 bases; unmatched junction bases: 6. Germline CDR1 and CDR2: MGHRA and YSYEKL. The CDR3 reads CASSQPDRDGSPLHF. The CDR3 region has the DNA TGCGCCAGCAGCCAACCGGACAGGGACGGTTCACCCCTCCACTTT.

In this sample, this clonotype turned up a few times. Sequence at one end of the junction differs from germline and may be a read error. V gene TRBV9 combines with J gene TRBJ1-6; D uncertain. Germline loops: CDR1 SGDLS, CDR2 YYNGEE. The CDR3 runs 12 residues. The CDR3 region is CASSVEDTTLNF. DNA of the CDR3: TGTGCCAGCAGCGTAGAGGATACAACCCTCAACTTT.

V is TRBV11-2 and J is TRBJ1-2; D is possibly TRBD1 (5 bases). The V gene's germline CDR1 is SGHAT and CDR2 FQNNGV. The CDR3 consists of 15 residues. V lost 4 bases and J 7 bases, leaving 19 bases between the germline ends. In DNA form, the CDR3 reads TGTGCCAGCAGCTCCCGGCTTACGGGGACGGGTGGCTACACCTTC. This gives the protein CASSSRLTGTGGYTF.

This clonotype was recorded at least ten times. CDR3: CSARAQEDQPQHF. CDR3 nucleotides: TGCAGTGCTAGGGCACAGGAGGATCAGCCCCAGCATTTT. The chain is built from TRBV20-1 and TRBJ1-5; tentative D call: TRBD1 (5 bases). V shed 3 bases and J shed 5 bases, with 11 bases lying between them. The CDR3 extends over 13 amino acids. Germline assignment: CDR1 DFQATT and CDR2 SNEGSKA (reference sequence).

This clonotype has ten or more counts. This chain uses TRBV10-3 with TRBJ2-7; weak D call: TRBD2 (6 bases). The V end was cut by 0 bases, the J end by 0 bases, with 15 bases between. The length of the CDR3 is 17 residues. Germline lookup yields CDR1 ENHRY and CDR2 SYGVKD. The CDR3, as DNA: TGTGCCATCAGTGAGTCCGGTTGGGGAGGCAGCTCCTACGAGCAGTACTTC. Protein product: CAISESGWGGSSYEQYF.

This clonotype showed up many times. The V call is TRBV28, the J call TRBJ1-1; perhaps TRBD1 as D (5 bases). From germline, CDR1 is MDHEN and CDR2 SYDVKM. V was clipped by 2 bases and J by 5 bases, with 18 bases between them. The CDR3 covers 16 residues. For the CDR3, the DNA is TGTGCCAGCAGTTTACATAAGGACTCTTGGGGGACTGAAGCTTTCTTT. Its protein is CASSLHKDSWGTEAFF.

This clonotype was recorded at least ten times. CDR3 DNA sequence: TGTGCCAGCAGCCTAGTGGGCGGCGGGGGGCCTTCGGGATCCGAGCAGTACTTC. Protein: CASSLVGGGGPSGSEQYF. The chain has TRBV7-8 and TRBJ2-7; 8 positions match TRBD2. J lost 6 bases, V lost 5 bases, and 21 bases had no gene match. CDR3 size: 18 residues. Germline CDR1 is SGHVS and CDR2 is FQNEAQ.

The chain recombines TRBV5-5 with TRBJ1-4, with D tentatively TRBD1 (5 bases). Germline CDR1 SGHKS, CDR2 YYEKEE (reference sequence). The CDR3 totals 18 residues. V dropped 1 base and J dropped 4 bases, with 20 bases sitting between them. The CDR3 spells CASSLMTVRPRSNEKLFF. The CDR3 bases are TGTGCCAGCAGCTTGATGACAGTCCGACCTAGGAGTAATGAAAAACTGTTTTTT.

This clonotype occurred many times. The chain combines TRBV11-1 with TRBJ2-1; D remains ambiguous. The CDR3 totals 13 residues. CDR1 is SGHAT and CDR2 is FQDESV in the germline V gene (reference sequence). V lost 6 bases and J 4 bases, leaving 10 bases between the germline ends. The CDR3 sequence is CASRESQYNEQFF. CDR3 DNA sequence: TGTGCCAGCAGGGAATCCCAATACAATGAGCAGTTCTTC.

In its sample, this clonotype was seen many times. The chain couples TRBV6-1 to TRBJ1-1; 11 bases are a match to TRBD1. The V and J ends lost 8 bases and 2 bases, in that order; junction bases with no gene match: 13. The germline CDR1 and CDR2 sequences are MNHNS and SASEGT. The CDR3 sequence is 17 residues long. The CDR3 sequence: CASPPTGQGADNTEAFF. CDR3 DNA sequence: TGTGCCAGCCCACCCACCGGACAGGGGGCCGATAACACTGAAGCTTTCTTT.

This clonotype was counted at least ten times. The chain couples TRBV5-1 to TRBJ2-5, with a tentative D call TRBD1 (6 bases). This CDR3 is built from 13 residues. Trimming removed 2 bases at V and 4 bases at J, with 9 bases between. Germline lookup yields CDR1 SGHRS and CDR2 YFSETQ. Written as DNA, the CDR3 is TGCGCCAGCAGCTTTATGGGGGCAGAGACCCAGTACTTC. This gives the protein CASSFMGAETQYF.

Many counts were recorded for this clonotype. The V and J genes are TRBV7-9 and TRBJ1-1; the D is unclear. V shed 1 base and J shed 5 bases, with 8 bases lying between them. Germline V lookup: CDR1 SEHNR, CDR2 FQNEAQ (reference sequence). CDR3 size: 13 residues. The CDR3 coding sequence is TGTGCCAGCAGCTTAGGGGTGGGGACTGAAGCTTTCTTT. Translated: CASSLGVGTEAFF.

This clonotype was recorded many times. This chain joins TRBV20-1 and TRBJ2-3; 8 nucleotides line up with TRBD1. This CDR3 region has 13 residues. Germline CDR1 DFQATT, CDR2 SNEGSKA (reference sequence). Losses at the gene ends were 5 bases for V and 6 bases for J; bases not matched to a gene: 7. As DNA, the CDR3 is TGCAGTGCTCTTACAGGGGGAGGCGATACGCAGTATTTT. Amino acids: CSALTGGGDTQYF.

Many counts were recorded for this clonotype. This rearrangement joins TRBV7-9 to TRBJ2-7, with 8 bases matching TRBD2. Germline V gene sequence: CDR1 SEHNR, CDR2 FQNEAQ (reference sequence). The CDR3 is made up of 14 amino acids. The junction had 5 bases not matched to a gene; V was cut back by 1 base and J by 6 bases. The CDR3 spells CASSLERGSVEQYF. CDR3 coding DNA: TGTGCCAGCAGCTTAGAGCGGGGGTCCGTCGAGCAGTACTTC.

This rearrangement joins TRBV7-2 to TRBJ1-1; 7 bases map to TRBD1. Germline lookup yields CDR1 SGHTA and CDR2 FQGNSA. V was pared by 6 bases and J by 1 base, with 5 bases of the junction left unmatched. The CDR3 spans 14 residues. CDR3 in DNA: TGTGCCAGCAGTTACGACAGGGCGAACACTGAAGCTTTCTTT. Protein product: CASSYDRANTEAFF.

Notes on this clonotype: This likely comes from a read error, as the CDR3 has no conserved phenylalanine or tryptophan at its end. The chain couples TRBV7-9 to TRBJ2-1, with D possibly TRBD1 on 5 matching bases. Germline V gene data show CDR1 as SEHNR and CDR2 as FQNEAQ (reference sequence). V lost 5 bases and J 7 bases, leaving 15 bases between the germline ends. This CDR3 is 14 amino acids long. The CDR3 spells CASSRQGAWNEQFN. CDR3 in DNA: TGTGCCAGCAGCCGCCAGGGCGCTTGGAATGAGCAGTTCAAC.

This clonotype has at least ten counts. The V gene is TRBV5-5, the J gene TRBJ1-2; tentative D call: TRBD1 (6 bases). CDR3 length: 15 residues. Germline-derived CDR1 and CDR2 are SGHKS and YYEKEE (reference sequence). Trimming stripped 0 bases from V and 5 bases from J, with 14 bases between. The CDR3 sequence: CASSLESGGGYGYTF. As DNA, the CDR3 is TGTGCCAGCAGCTTGGAAAGCGGGGGCGGGTATGGCTACACCTTC.